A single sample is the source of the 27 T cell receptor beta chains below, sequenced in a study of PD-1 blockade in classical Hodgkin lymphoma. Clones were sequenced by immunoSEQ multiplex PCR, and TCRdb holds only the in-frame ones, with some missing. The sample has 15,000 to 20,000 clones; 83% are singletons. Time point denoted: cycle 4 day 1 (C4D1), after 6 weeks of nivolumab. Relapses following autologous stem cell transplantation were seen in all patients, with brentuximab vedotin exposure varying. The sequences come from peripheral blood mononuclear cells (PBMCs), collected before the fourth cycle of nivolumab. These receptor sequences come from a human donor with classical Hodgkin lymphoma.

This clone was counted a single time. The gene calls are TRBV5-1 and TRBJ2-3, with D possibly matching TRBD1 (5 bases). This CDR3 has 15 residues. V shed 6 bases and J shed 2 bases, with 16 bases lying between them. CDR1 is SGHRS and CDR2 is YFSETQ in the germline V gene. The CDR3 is CASTRIQGITDTQYF. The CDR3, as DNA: TGCGCCAGCACCCGAATCCAGGGAATCACAGATACGCAGTATTTT.

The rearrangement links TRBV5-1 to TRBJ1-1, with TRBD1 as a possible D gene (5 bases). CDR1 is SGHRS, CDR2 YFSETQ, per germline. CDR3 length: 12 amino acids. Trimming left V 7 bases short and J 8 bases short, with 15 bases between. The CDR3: CASGGSTGEAFF. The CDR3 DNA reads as TGCGCCAGCGGCGGGTCCACAGGAGAAGCTTTCTTT. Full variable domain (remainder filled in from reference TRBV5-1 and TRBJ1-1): KAGVTQTPRYLIKTRGQQVTLSCSPISGHRSVSWYQQTPGQGLQFLFEYFSETQRNKGNFPGRFSGRQFSNSRSEMNVSTLELGDSALYLCASGGSTGEAFFGQGTRLTVV.

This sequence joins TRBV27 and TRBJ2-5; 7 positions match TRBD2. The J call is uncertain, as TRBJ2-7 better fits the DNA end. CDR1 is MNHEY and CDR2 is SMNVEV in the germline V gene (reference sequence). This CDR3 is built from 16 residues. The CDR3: CASSETLAGQGYEQYF. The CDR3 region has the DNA TGTGCCAGCAGTGAGACCTTAGCGGGCCAAGGTTACGAGCAGTACTTC.

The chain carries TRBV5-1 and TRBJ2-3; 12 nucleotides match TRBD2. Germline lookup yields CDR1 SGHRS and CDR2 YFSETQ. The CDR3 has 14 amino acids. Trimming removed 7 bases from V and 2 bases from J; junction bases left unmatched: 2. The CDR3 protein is CASGLAGPTDTQYF. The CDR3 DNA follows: TGCGCCAGCGGACTAGCGGGGCCCACAGATACGCAGTATTTT.

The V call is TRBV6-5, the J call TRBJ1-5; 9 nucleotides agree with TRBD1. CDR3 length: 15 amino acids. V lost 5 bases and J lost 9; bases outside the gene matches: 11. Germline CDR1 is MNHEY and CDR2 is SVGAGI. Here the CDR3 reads CASSPGTGQLRPQHF. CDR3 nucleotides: TGTGCCAGCAGTCCCGGGACAGGGCAATTGCGGCCCCAGCATTTT.

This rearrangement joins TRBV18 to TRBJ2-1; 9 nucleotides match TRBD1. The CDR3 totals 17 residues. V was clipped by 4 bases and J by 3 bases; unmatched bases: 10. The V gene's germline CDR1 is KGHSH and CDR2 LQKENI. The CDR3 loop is CASSHRRQGEFYNEQFF. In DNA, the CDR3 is TGTGCCAGCTCACACCGGCGACAGGGGGAATTCTACAATGAGCAGTTCTTC.

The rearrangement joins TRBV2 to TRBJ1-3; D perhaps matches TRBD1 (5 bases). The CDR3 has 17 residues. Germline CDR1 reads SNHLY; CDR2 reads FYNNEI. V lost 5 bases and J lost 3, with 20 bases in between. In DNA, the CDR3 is TGTGCCAGCAGTTCTGAGACAGTGCGTAAGGGTGGAAACACCATATATTTT. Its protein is CASSSETVRKGGNTIYF.

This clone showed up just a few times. The CDR3, as DNA: TGTGCCAGCAGCTTAGGGGCGGAGAATGGCTACACCTTC. The encoded protein is CASSLGAENGYTF. The gene calls are TRBV7-8 and TRBJ1-2, with unresolved D. V lost 1 base to trimming and J lost 6 bases, with 9 bases between them. The CDR3 has 13 residues. The V gene's germline CDR1 is SGHVS and CDR2 FQNEAQ.

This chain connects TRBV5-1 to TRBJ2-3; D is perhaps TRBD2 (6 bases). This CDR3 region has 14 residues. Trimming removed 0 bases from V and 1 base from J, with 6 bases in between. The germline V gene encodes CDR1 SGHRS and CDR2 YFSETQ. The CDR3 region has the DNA TGCGCCAGCAGCTTGGCGGGGGGCACAGATACGCAGTATTTT. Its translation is CASSLAGGTDTQYF.

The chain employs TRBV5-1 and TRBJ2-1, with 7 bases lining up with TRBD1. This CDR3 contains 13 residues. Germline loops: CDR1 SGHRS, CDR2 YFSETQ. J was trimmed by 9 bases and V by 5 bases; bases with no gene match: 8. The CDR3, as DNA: TGCGCCAGCAGTGACAGGGTTGGGGGTGAGCAGTTCTTC. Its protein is CASSDRVGGEQFF.

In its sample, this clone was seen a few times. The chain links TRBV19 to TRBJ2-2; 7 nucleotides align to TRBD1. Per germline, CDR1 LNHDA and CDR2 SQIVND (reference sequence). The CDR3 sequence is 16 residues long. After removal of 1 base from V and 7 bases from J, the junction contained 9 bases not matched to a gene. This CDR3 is CASSIAVGQVGGELFF. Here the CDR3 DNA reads TGTGCCAGTAGTATAGCAGTAGGACAGGTTGGCGGGGAGCTGTTTTTT.

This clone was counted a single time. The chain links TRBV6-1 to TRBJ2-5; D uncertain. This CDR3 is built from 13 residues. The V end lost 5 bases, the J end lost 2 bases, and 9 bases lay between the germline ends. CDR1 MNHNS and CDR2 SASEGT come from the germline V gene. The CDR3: CASSRAPQETQYF. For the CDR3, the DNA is TGTGCCAGCAGTAGGGCCCCACAAGAGACCCAGTACTTC.

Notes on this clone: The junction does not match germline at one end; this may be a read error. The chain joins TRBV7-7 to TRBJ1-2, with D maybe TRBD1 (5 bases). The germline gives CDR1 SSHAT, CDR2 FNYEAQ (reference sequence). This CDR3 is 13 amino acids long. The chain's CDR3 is CASSLADSLGYTF. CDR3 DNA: TGTGCTAGCAGCTTAGCCGACAGTTTGGGCTACACCTTC.

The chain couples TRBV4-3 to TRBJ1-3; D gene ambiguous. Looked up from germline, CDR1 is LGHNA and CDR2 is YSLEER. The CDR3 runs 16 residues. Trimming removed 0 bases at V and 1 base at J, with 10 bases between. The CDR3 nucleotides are TGCGCCAGCAGCCAAGATAATTTGCTTTCTGGAAACACCATATATTTT. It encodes CASSQDNLLSGNTIYF.

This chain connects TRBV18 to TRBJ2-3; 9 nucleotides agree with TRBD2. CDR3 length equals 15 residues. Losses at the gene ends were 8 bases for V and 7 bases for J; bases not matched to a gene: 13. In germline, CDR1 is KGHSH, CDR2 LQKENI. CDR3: CASAEAGGGANTQYF. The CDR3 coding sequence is TGTGCCAGCGCCGAGGCGGGCGGGGGGGCCAATACGCAGTATTTT.

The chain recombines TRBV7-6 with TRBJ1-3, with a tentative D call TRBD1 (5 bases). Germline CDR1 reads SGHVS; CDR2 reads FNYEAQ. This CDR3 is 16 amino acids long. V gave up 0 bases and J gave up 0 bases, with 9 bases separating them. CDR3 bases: TGTGCCAGCAGCTTAGCGGGGCAGGCCTCTGGAAACACCATATATTTT. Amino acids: CASSLAGQASGNTIYF.

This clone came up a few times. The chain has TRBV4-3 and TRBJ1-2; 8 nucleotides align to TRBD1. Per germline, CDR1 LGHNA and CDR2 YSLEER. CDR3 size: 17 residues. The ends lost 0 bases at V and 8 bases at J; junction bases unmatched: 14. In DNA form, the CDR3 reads TGCGCCAGCAGCCAAGATCACTGGACAGGGCTCATGGGGGGCTACACCTTC. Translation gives CASSQDHWTGLMGGYTF.

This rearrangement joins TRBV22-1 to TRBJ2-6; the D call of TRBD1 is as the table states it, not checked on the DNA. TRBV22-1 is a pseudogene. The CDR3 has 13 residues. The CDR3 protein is CPGEQSRANVLTF. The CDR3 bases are TGTCCTGGCGAACAAAGTCGGGCCAACGTCCTGACTTTC.

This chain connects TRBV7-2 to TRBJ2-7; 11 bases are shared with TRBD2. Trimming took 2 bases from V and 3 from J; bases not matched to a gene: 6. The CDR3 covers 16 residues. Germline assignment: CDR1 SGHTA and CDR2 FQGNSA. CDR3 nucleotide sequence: TGTGCCAGCAGCTTAAGCTCTGGACTAGCGGGCTACGAGCAGTACTTC. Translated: CASSLSSGLAGYEQYF.

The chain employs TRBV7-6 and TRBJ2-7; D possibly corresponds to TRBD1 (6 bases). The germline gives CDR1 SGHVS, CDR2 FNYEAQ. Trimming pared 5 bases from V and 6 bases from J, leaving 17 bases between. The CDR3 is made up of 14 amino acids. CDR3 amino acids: CASSPISGVGEQYF. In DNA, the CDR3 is TGTGCCAGCAGCCCAATATCAGGGGTGGGCGAGCAGTACTTC.

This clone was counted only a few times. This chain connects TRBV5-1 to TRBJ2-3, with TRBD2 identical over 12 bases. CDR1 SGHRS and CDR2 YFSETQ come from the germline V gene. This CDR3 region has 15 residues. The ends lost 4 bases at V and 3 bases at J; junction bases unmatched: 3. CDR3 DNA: TGCGCCAGCAGCCCCGGACTAGCGGGGACAGATACGCAGTATTTT. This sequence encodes CASSPGLAGTDTQYF.

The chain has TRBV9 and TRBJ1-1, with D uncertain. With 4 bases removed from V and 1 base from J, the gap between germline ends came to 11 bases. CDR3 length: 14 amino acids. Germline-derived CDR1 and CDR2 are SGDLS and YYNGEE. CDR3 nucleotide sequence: TGTGCCAGCAGCCCAACAACAGCGAACACTGAAGCTTTCTTT. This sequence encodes CASSPTTANTEAFF.

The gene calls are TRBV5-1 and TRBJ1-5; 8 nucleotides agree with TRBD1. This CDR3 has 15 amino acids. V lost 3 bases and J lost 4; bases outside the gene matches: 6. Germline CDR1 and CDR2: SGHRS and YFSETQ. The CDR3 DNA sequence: TGCGCCAGCAGCTGGGGGACAGGAGCTAATCAGCCCCAGCATTTT. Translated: CASSWGTGANQPQHF.

CDR3 in amino acids: CASSLATGEAFF. As DNA, the CDR3 is TGTGCCAGCAGCTTAGCTACAGGTGAAGCTTTCTTT. The rearrangement uses TRBV7-8 and TRBJ1-1, with TRBD1 as a possible D gene (5 bases). Deletions cut 0 bases from V and 7 bases from J, with 6 bases between. Germline assignment: CDR1 SGHVS and CDR2 FQNEAQ. The CDR3 covers 12 residues.

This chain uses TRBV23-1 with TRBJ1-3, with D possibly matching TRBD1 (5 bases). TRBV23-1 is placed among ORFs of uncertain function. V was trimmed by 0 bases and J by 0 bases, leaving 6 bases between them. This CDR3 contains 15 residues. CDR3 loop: CASSQSDNSGNTIYF. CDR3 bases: TGCGCCAGCAGTCAATCGGACAACTCTGGAAACACCATATATTTT.

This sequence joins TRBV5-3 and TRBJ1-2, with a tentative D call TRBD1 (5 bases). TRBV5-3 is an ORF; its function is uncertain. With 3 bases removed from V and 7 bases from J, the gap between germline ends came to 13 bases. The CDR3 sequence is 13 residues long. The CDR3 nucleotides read TGTGCCAGAAGCTCCCAGGGATGTGGTGGCTACACCTTC. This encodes CARSSQGCGGYTF.

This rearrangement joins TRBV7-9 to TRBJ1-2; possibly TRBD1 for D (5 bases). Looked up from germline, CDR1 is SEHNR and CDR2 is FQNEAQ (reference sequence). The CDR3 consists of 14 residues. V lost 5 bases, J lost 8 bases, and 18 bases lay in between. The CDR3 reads CASSHFQGMTGYTF. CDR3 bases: TGTGCCAGCAGCCACTTCCAGGGAATGACGGGCTACACCTTC.